In this sample, the clone carrying this T cell receptor (beta chain) turned up many times. The antigen remains undetermined. Other DNA sequences of this sample code for an identical CDR3. The data derive from a study of shared clonotypes between healthy human individuals. Whole-study context: The cohort comprised a couple of women and a few men. Their ages spanned 18 to 49 years.

Study-wide results and limits: Few donors restricted represented genetic and exposure-history diversity.

At a deep level, the assay was run. TCRdb's table, derived via immunoSEQ multiplex PCR, lists solely in-frame clones and lacks some. Among about 520,000 clones, about 78% were seen once, and the ten largest hold 12%. Among the donors, all were Caucasian adults who lived in Nashville, Tennessee. Germline trimming cut 4 bases from V and 4 bases from J; bases unmatched to any gene: 3. The CDR3 consists of 13 residues. CDR1 is SGHDT and CDR2 is YYEEEE in the germline V gene. Sample: PBMCs. The chain employs TRBV5-6 and TRBJ2-5, with 8 bases fitting TRBD2. This TCR was recovered from a woman aged 40 to 50 in good health. Some clones in this sample may be carry-over from other donors' samples. The CDR3 bases are TGTGCCAGCAGCAGGGGACTAGGAGAGACCCAGTACTTC. Translation gives CASSRGLGETQYF.